One sample yielded the 2 T cell receptor beta chains listed below, sequenced in a study of T-cell reconstitution after alpha-beta-depleted transplantation in children. Preparing the TCRbeta library involved the use of unique molecular identifiers. TCRdb recomputed calls from the PCR reads with MiXCR, one row per CDR3 protein. Among 300,000 to 350,000 distinct CDR3 sequences listed, around 25% were seen once. The sequenced sample was PBMCs, mostly from graft donor cells, obtained 180 days after TCRalphabeta/CD19-depleted stem cell transplant. Every receptor here comes from a male patient younger than 18 who had a stem cell transplant for acute lymphoblastic leukemia, so the T cells may come from the graft donor.

This clonotype has a handful of counts. The chain has TRBV6-6 and TRBJ1-2; 10 bases agree with TRBD1. This CDR3 has 13 residues. CDR1 is MNHNY, CDR2 SVGAGI, per germline (reference sequence). V lost 6 bases and J lost 6; bases outside the gene matches: 4. In DNA, the CDR3 is TGTGCCAGCAGAGACAGGGGGCGGGATGGCTACACCTTC. This codes for CASRDRGRDGYTF.

The chain is built from TRBV24-1 and TRBJ2-3; 7 nucleotides agree with TRBD1. V dropped 4 bases and J dropped 0; count of bases not matched to a gene: 3. Per the germline V gene, CDR1 is KGHDR and CDR2 is SFDVKD. The CDR3 has 15 residues. This CDR3 reads CATSELTGSTDTQYF. The CDR3 bases are TGTGCCACCAGTGAACTGACAGGGAGCACAGATACGCAGTATTTT.